This T cell receptor beta chain appears in the sequencing data of a study of blood T cell repertoires in COVID-19. This CDR3 has 11 residues. The V gene's germline CDR1 is ENHRY and CDR2 SYGVKD. V lost 6 bases and J 8 bases, leaving 10 bases between the germline ends. Sequenced by immunoSEQ multiplex PCR; TCRdb stores in-frame clones only, minus some. The sample carries some 220,000 clones, 80% to 85% recorded once. V gene TRBV10-3 combines with J gene TRBJ1-1; D is unclear. The sequenced sample consisted of peripheral blood. The sequence derives from a woman aged 70 to 79 with COVID-19, enrolled during active disease. The CDR3 DNA is TGTGCCATCAGAAGTCGGGAGGAAGCTTTCTTT. It specifies CAIRSREEAFF.